This TCR beta chain was captured in a study of blood T cells in healthy people across ages. With a J-beta primer mix and a sample-barcoded 5' primer, a second PCR ran roughly 7 to 11 cycles. The yield of each sample was at least 3 million CDR3-containing paired-end reads. One entry per CDR3 protein, called by TCRdb with MiXCR from the 5' RACE reads. The sample has approximately 780,000 distinct CDR3 sequences, 25% to 30% seen once; the top ten hold about 3%. Only a few counts were recorded for this clonotype. This sample also appeared in a second study, on T cells of mothers and their children.

Sequencing was carried out using blood. The receptor was isolated from a boy aged 5-17 years in good health.

The CDR3 DNA is TGTGCCAGCAGCAGGGAAGGTGAGCAGTTCTTC. Amino acid sequence: CASSREGEQFF. The rearrangement joins TRBV2 to TRBJ2-1; possibly TRBD1 for D (5 bases). V was trimmed by 6 bases and J by 9 bases, leaving 9 bases between them. The CDR3 spans 11 residues. Per the germline V gene, CDR1 is SNHLY and CDR2 is FYNNEI.